These 28 T cell receptor beta chains were all obtained from the same sample, sequenced in a study of blood T cell repertoires in COVID-19. Here immunoSEQ multiplex PCR was the method, and the copy in TCRdb shows in-frame clones only, minus some. The sample records some 62,000 clones, roughly 84% being singletons. What was sequenced was peripheral blood. These receptors all stem from a woman of 80 years or more with active or convalescent COVID-19.

The J gene is TRBJ1-1, the V gene TRBV18; D is uncertain. Trimming stripped 3 bases from V and 0 bases from J, with 5 bases between. The CDR3 consists of 13 residues. Looked up from germline, CDR1 is KGHSH and CDR2 is LQKENI. This CDR3 reads CASSPSVNTEAFF. CDR3 in DNA: TGTGCCAGCTCACCGTCAGTGAACACTGAAGCTTTCTTT.

Note on this clone: Other DNA sequences within the sample encode an identical CDR3. The rearrangement joins TRBV7-8 to TRBJ1-2, with D perhaps matching TRBD1 (6 bases). The CDR3 length is 16 residues. Between the trimmed V and J ends, which lost 1 base and 2 bases, there was a span of 14 bases. Germline V gene sequence: CDR1 SGHVS, CDR2 FQNEAQ. Here the CDR3 reads CASSLVAGESNYGYTF. The DNA of the CDR3 is TGTGCCAGCAGCTTAGTAGCAGGGGAGTCCAACTATGGCTACACCTTC.

This chain connects TRBV14 to TRBJ1-2; D is possibly TRBD1 (6 bases). Germline-derived CDR1 and CDR2 are SGHDN and FVKESK. Trimming stripped 1 base from V and 7 bases from J, with 13 bases between. This CDR3 has 14 amino acids. The CDR3: CASSQVIQGSGYTF. The CDR3 region has the DNA TGTGCCAGCAGCCAAGTGATACAGGGAAGTGGCTACACCTTC.

The chain links TRBV6-2 or TRBV6-3 to TRBJ1-1; D unresolved. This CDR3 is 13 amino acids long. V dropped 6 bases and J dropped 11 bases, with 19 bases sitting between them. Germline CDR1 reads MNHEY; CDR2 reads SVGEGT. The DNA of the CDR3 is TGTGCCAGCAGCCCCGTCGATAGAGCGAGGGCTTTCTTT. It is translated as CASSPVDRARAFF.

The chain joins TRBV20-1 to TRBJ1-1; D is possibly TRBD1 (5 bases). Looked up from germline, CDR1 is DFQATT and CDR2 is SNEGSKA (reference sequence). Trimming shortened V by 3 bases and J by 4 bases, and 12 bases separated the two germline ends. CDR3 length: 13 residues. CDR3 residues: CSASRGVGTEAFF. DNA of the CDR3: TGCAGTGCTAGTCGGGGGGTTGGCACTGAAGCTTTCTTT.

The V call is TRBV6-5, the J call TRBJ1-2; TRBD1 is a possible D gene (6 bases). Germline loops: CDR1 MNHEY, CDR2 SVGAGI. The CDR3 runs to 13 residues. Trimming stripped 3 bases from V and 4 bases from J, with 9 bases between. CDR3 sequence reads: CASSYGGGYGYTF. The CDR3, as DNA: TGTGCCAGCAGTTATGGGGGCGGCTATGGCTACACCTTC.

Only one count was recorded for this clone. The rearrangement joins TRBV20-1 to TRBJ2-3; D is undetermined. Trimming shortened V by 4 bases and J by 5 bases, and 7 bases separated the two germline ends. This CDR3 is 11 amino acids long. Germline loops: CDR1 DFQATT, CDR2 SNEGSKA (reference sequence). CDR3 sequence reads: CSATSGDTQYF. The CDR3, as DNA: TGCAGTGCTACCAGTGGAGATACGCAGTATTTT.

The V gene is TRBV5-1, the J gene TRBJ2-1; D unclear. Germline-derived CDR1 and CDR2 are SGHRS and YFSETQ. Trimming took 4 bases from V and 0 from J, leaving 11 bases between them. This CDR3 is 15 amino acids long. CDR3 loop: CASSAQQSSYNEQFF. CDR3 nucleotides: TGCGCCAGCAGCGCCCAACAGAGCTCCTACAATGAGCAGTTCTTC.

This chain joins TRBV19 and TRBJ2-4; D perhaps matches TRBD2 (5 bases). Germline V gene lookup returns CDR1 LNHDA and CDR2 SQIVND (reference sequence). V was pared by 3 bases and J by 1 base, with 16 bases between. The CDR3 length is 17 residues. The CDR3, as DNA: TGTGCCAGTAGTATCCTGACGAGGGCAGGCGCCAAAAACATTCAGTACTTC. Protein sequence: CASSILTRAGAKNIQYF.

The CDR3 is CASSLYLDRPIGYTF. CDR3 bases: TGTGCCAGCAGCTTGTATCTTGACAGACCTATAGGCTACACCTTC. The chain has TRBV5-4 and TRBJ1-2; TRBD1 might be the D (5 bases). The CDR3 is 15 residues long. Trimming cost V 1 base and J 8 bases, with 18 bases left between them. CDR1 SGHNT and CDR2 YYREEE come from the germline V gene (reference sequence).

This clone was found once. The rearrangement links TRBV20-1 to TRBJ2-5; D may be TRBD1 (5 bases). The CDR3 spans 12 residues. Trimming pared 3 bases from V and 4 bases from J, leaving 9 bases between. Germline V lookup: CDR1 DFQATT, CDR2 SNEGSKA (reference sequence). The CDR3 coding sequence is TGCAGTGCTAGTGGGGCCGTAGAGACCCAGTACTTC. Encoded protein: CSASGAVETQYF.

As DNA, the CDR3 is TGTGCCAGCACCTCGAGGGGCAATCAGCCCCAGCATTTT. Amino acids: CASTSRGNQPQHF. The rearrangement joins TRBV12-3 or TRBV12-4 to TRBJ1-5; D is undetermined. CDR3 size: 13 residues. The V gene lost 7 bases and the J gene lost 2 bases, with 9 bases spanning the gap.

The chain carries TRBV5-6 and TRBJ2-7, with a tentative D call TRBD1 (7 bases). Trimming took 1 base from V and 2 from J, leaving 16 bases between them. The CDR3 has 16 residues. Per germline, CDR1 SGHDT and CDR2 YYEEEE. The CDR3 coding sequence is TGTGCCAGCAGCTTGATTCAGGGGGGAAACCCCTACGAGCAGTACTTC. This translates into CASSLIQGGNPYEQYF.

V usage is TRBV7-9 and J usage is TRBJ2-7; 7 bases fit TRBD2. J lost 6 bases, V lost 6 bases, and 5 bases had no gene match. Germline V gives CDR1 SEHNR, CDR2 FQNEAQ (reference sequence). The CDR3 extends over 12 amino acids. Written as DNA, the CDR3 is TGTGCCAGCAGGCTTGGCGGGGGCGAGCAGTACTTC. Amino acid sequence: CASRLGGGEQYF. Filled out from reference TRBV7-9 and TRBJ2-7, the complete variable domain reads DTGVSQNPRHKITKRGQNVTFRCDPISEHNRLYWYRQTLGQGPEFLTYFQNEAQLEKSRLLSDRFSAERPKGSFSTLEIQRTEQGDSAMYLCASRLGGGEQYFGPGTRLTVT.

The chain is built from TRBV5-8 and TRBJ1-1, with D uncertain. Trimming stripped 4 bases from V and 7 bases from J, with 11 bases between. Germline V CDR1 and CDR2: SGHTS, YDEGEE. The CDR3 contains 12 residues. In DNA, the CDR3 is TGTGCCAGCAGCCCCCCCCGCGGTGAAGCTTTCTTT. Residues: CASSPPRGEAFF.

The V call is TRBV11-2, the J call TRBJ1-3; perhaps TRBD1 as D (6 bases). Trimming shortened V by 0 bases and J by 3 bases, and 9 bases separated the two germline ends. Germline V gives CDR1 SGHAT, CDR2 FQNNGV. The CDR3 extends over 15 amino acids. CDR3 sequence: CASSLDNRDGNTIYF. The CDR3 DNA follows: TGTGCCAGCAGCTTAGATAACAGGGATGGAAACACCATATATTTT.

V is TRBV7-9 and J is TRBJ1-4; a possible D gene is TRBD1 (5 bases). The CDR3 contains 14 residues. Germline-derived CDR1 and CDR2 are SEHNR and FQNEAQ (reference sequence). V was pared by 2 bases and J by 5 bases, with 9 bases between. In DNA, the CDR3 is TGTGCCAGCAGCTTATCAGGGTCCAATGAAAAACTGTTTTTT. Its translation is CASSLSGSNEKLFF.

The chain links TRBV4-1 to TRBJ1-3; D unresolved. This CDR3 has 16 residues. Per germline, CDR1 MGHRA and CDR2 YSYEKL. V lost 0 bases and J lost 0, with 9 bases in between. CDR3 sequence: CASSQDPGRSGNTIYF. The CDR3 coding sequence is TGCGCCAGCAGCCAAGATCCAGGCCGCTCTGGAAACACCATATATTTT.

The chain uses TRBV5-1 and TRBJ2-2; 7 bases match TRBD2. Looked up from germline, CDR1 is SGHRS and CDR2 is YFSETQ. The CDR3 runs to 16 residues. Trimming at V came to 4 bases and at J to 4 bases, leaving 10 bases not matched to a gene. The CDR3 is CASSPGGGVSTGELFF. CDR3 in DNA: TGCGCCAGCAGCCCAGGTGGGGGGGTCAGCACCGGGGAGCTGTTTTTT.

The rearrangement uses TRBV14 and TRBJ1-2, with 9 bases that match TRBD1. The V gene's germline CDR1 is SGHDN and CDR2 FVKESK. The ends lost 4 bases at V and 13 bases at J; junction bases unmatched: 10. The CDR3 runs to 13 residues. CDR3 sequence: CASSRNRDRAFTF. In nucleotides, the CDR3 is TGTGCCAGCAGCCGGAACCGGGACAGGGCATTCACCTTC.

The rearrangement links TRBV1 to TRBJ2-1; the table assigns TRBD2, which was not confirmed against the DNA. TRBV1 is a documented pseudogene. The CDR3 consists of 18 residues. DNA of the CDR3: TGCACCAGCAGCCAAGATATGACCCGGACTAGCGGCCGCAATGAGCAGTTCTTC. Residues: CTSSQDMTRTSGRNEQFF.

The chain links TRBV5-6 to TRBJ1-2; the match to TRBD1 covers 7 bases. CDR1 is SGHDT, CDR2 YYEEEE, per germline. This CDR3 contains 15 residues. V lost 1 base and J lost 4; bases outside the gene matches: 7. CDR3 loop: CASSLNRDSLYGYTF. The CDR3 nucleotides are TGTGCCAGCAGCTTGAACCGGGACAGTCTCTATGGCTACACCTTC.

This clone appeared once. The chain recombines TRBV18 with TRBJ1-1; 9 bases are a match to TRBD1. V trimming: 2 bases; J trimming: 6 bases; junction bases outside the gene matches: 4. Germline CDR1 is KGHSH and CDR2 is LQKENI. The CDR3 covers 14 residues. The CDR3 is CASSPGTGLSEAFF. CDR3 nucleotide sequence: TGTGCCAGCTCACCAGGGACAGGGCTTTCTGAAGCTTTCTTT.

V is TRBV5-4 and J is TRBJ1-1, with a weak D call TRBD1 (6 bases). Germline V gene data show CDR1 as SGHNT and CDR2 as YYREEE (reference sequence). CDR3 length: 13 residues. Trimming removed 1 base from V and 4 bases from J, with 8 bases in between. CDR3 DNA: TGTGCCAGCAGCTTGAGGGGGTCCACTGAAGCTTTCTTT. Its protein product is CASSLRGSTEAFF.

The chain combines TRBV5-6 with TRBJ1-2; TRBD1 agrees at 7 bases. CDR1 SGHDT and CDR2 YYEEEE come from the germline V gene. CDR3 length: 15 amino acids. The V gene end was trimmed by 4 bases and the J gene end by 0 bases; junction bases not matched to a gene: 6. This CDR3 is CASSPFGTANYGYTF. As DNA, the CDR3 is TGTGCCAGCAGCCCCTTCGGGACAGCTAACTATGGCTACACCTTC.

This clone has only a few counts. This same CDR3 is encoded by further DNA sequences in the sample. This chain connects TRBV12-3 or TRBV12-4 to TRBJ1-5; D is undetermined. This CDR3 region has 13 residues. V lost 5 bases and J lost 7, with 12 bases in between. CDR3 in amino acids: CASSLLEGQPQHF. CDR3 DNA: TGTGCCAGCAGTCTGCTGGAGGGACAGCCCCAGCATTTT.

The table lists this clone with a few counts. V is TRBV5-1 and J is TRBJ1-2; tentatively, D is TRBD1 (5 bases). Per the germline V gene, CDR1 is SGHRS and CDR2 is YFSETQ. The germline V and J ends were trimmed by 0 bases and 6 bases, with 9 bases remaining between them. CDR3 length: 13 residues. CDR3 DNA: TGCGCCAGCAGCTTGGAGTCAGGGAATGGCTACACCTTC. Translating it yields CASSLESGNGYTF.

The chain is built from TRBV14 and TRBJ1-1; the match to TRBD1 covers 8 bases. Per the germline V gene, CDR1 is SGHDN and CDR2 is FVKESK. J lost 9 bases, V lost 5 bases, and 8 bases had no gene match. The CDR3 sequence is 13 residues long. The DNA for the CDR3 is TGTGCCAGCAGCACCGGACAGGGAATGAAAGCTTTCTTT. The encoded protein is CASSTGQGMKAFF.